This T cell receptor (beta chain) stems from a study of T cell responses to AZD1222 COVID-19 vaccine. Study background: Recipients boosted at about 4 weeks or about 12 weeks are pooled.

Assay used: immunoSEQ multiplex PCR; TCRdb lists only in-frame clones, some missing. The top ten clones hold approximately 6% of a sample with about 140,000 clones, about 90% of them seen once. Between the trimmed V and J ends, which lost 1 base and 1 base, there was a span of 7 bases. The germline gives CDR1 SEHNR, CDR2 FQNEAQ (reference sequence). The CDR3 loop spans 14 amino acids. Material: peripheral blood, obtained on day 0 of AZD1222 vaccination. This chain links TRBV7-9 with TRBJ1-1; D gene ambiguous. The TCR originated in an adult in good health. The DNA for the CDR3 is TGTGCCAGCAGCTTAGGTTCTGGGAACACTGAAGCTTTCTTT. Its translation: CASSLGSGNTEAFF.